These 23 T cell receptor beta chains were sequenced from one sample in a study of naive CD8 T cells in extremely preterm neonates. Regarding the study as a whole: Relative to older groups, preterm infants had shorter, less trimmed CDR3s with fewer N additions.

Preterm samples came from extremely preterm deliveries at roughly 22-28 weeks. No antigen has been identified for these receptors. Measured with immunoSEQ multiplex PCR; TCRdb has only the in-frame clones, and not every one. The sample includes around 23,000 clones, roughly 88% of them seen just once. Material: naive CD8+ T cells from cord blood. The receptors here all came from a boy who was born preterm.

This chain joins TRBV19 and TRBJ1-1; the D gene is possibly TRBD1 (5 bases). Deletions cut 11 bases from V and 5 bases from J, with 15 bases between. The length of the CDR3 is 12 residues. Germline V gene sequence: CDR1 LNHDA, CDR2 SQIVND (reference sequence). The CDR3 DNA reads TGTGCCTCGCGGGACTGGAGGACTGAAGCTTTCTTT. This sequence encodes CASRDWRTEAFF.

V usage is TRBV5-1 and J usage is TRBJ2-7; TRBD1 matches at 7 bases. The CDR3 runs to 15 residues. Per germline, CDR1 SGHRS and CDR2 YFSETQ. With 4 bases clipped from V and 3 bases from J, the junction kept 10 bases outside the gene matches. For the CDR3, the DNA is TGCGCCAGCAGCCATTCGACAGGGTCCCTCTACGAGCAGTACTTC. Its protein is CASSHSTGSLYEQYF.

The rearrangement joins TRBV5-1 to TRBJ2-1; TRBD1 matches at 10 bases. CDR1 is SGHRS, CDR2 YFSETQ, per germline. Unmatched junction bases numbered 3, after V lost 0 bases and J lost 0 bases. The CDR3 has 17 residues. CDR3 sequence reads: CASSLGQGASSYNEQFF. CDR3 coding DNA: TGCGCCAGCAGCTTGGGACAGGGGGCGAGCTCCTACAATGAGCAGTTCTTC.

The chain couples TRBV29-1 to TRBJ1-2; TRBD1 matches at 8 bases. Germline CDR1 reads SQVTM; CDR2 reads ANQGSEA. The V and J ends lost 5 bases and 4 bases, in that order; junction bases with no gene match: 9. The CDR3 contains 14 residues. The CDR3 DNA sequence: TGCAGCGTTATCACCGGGACAGGATCCTATGGCTACACCTTC. Its protein is CSVITGTGSYGYTF.

This chain links TRBV21-1 with TRBJ2-7; the table's D gene call, TRBD2, was not cross checked with the DNA. TRBV21-1 is a pseudogene locus. This CDR3 contains 13 residues. In DNA form, the CDR3 reads TGTGCCAGCAGCAAGGGAGACACCTACGAGCAGTACTTC. It translates to CASSKGDTYEQYF.

The chain recombines TRBV23-1 with TRBJ2-3; 8 positions match TRBD1. TRBV23-1 is noted as an ORF with a role that remains uncertain. The length of the CDR3 is 14 residues. Trimming at V came to 3 bases and at J to 1 base, leaving 0 bases not matched to a gene. CDR3 loop: CASSQDRGTDTQYF. In nucleotides, the CDR3 is TGCGCCAGCAGTCAGGACAGGGGCACAGATACGCAGTATTTT.

This sequence joins TRBV7-9 and TRBJ2-2; 7 bases fit TRBD1. In germline, CDR1 is SEHNR, CDR2 FQNEAQ (reference sequence). J lost 7 bases, V lost 0 bases, and 2 bases had no gene match. CDR3 length: 14 residues. This CDR3 reads CASSLAPGGGELFF. In nucleotides, the CDR3 is TGTGCCAGCAGCTTAGCGCCAGGGGGCGGGGAGCTGTTTTTT.

The V and J genes are TRBV5-1 and TRBJ1-2, with D unclear. V lost 2 bases and J 0 bases, leaving 8 bases between the germline ends. The germline V gene has CDR1 SGHRS and CDR2 YFSETQ. The CDR3 spans 14 residues. The CDR3 nucleotides read TGCGCCAGCAGCTTCAGTTCCTCTAACTATGGCTACACCTTC. Its protein product is CASSFSSSNYGYTF. Full variable domain (missing parts from reference TRBV5-1 and TRBJ1-2): KAGVTQTPRYLIKTRGQQVTLSCSPISGHRSVSWYQQTPGQGLQFLFEYFSETQRNKGNFPGRFSGRQFSNSRSEMNVSTLELGDSALYLCASSFSSSNYGYTFGSGTRLTVV.

V usage is TRBV12-5 and J usage is TRBJ1-1; D may be TRBD1 (5 bases). Germline-derived CDR1 and CDR2 are LGHNT and FRNRAP. The CDR3 length is 14 residues. The germline V and J ends were trimmed by 5 bases and 0 bases, with 10 bases remaining between them. CDR3 bases: TGTGCTAGTGGTCCTGACAGAGTGAACACTGAAGCTTTCTTT. It is translated as CASGPDRVNTEAFF.

The chain carries TRBV2 and TRBJ2-7; 9 bases match TRBD1. Germline V CDR1 and CDR2: SNHLY, FYNNEI. The CDR3 consists of 14 residues. V lost 3 bases to trimming and J lost 4 bases; unmatched junction nucleotides: 4. The CDR3 DNA follows: TGTGCCAGCAGTGATCCGGGACAGGGTTACGAGCAGTACTTC. It translates to CASSDPGQGYEQYF.

The CDR3 spells CASRRDRDGYTF. The DNA for the CDR3 is TGCGCCAGCAGAAGGGACAGGGATGGCTACACCTTC. The chain uses TRBV5-1 and TRBJ1-2, with 9 nucleotides matching TRBD1. The V segment lost 5 bases and the J segment 6 bases; nucleotides outside the gene matches: 2. Germline V gene lookup returns CDR1 SGHRS and CDR2 YFSETQ. The CDR3 is 12 residues long. Full variable domain (remainder filled in from reference TRBV5-1 and TRBJ1-2): KAGVTQTPRYLIKTRGQQVTLSCSPISGHRSVSWYQQTPGQGLQFLFEYFSETQRNKGNFPGRFSGRQFSNSRSEMNVSTLELGDSALYLCASRRDRDGYTFGSGTRLTVV.

V usage is TRBV30 and J usage is TRBJ2-2, with 8 bases lining up with TRBD2. This CDR3 region has 11 residues. CDR1 is GTSNPN, CDR2 SVGIG, per germline (reference sequence). With V trimmed by 4 bases and J by 8 bases, 0 bases remained unmatched. As DNA, the CDR3 is TGTGCCTGGACTAGCGGGGGGGAGCTGTTTTTT. It specifies CAWTSGGELFF.

The V call is TRBV29-1, the J call TRBJ2-2; D might be TRBD1 (5 bases). The CDR3 contains 13 residues. Trimming removed 2 bases at V and 4 bases at J, with 8 bases between. Germline values: CDR1 SQVTM, CDR2 ANQGSEA. The CDR3 loop reads CSVERQGTGELFF. The CDR3 DNA is TGCAGCGTTGAAAGGCAGGGCACCGGGGAGCTGTTTTTT.

This sequence joins TRBV7-8 and TRBJ1-5; no clear D gene. The germline CDR1 and CDR2 sequences are SGHVS and FQNEAQ. Trimming shortened V by 0 bases and J by 7 bases, and 4 bases separated the two germline ends. The CDR3 runs 12 residues. The CDR3 reads CASSLAGQPQHF. The DNA for the CDR3 is TGTGCCAGCAGCTTAGCAGGGCAGCCCCAGCATTTT.

The chain links TRBV5-1 to TRBJ2-2; D gene ambiguous. This CDR3 region has 11 residues. Germline assignment: CDR1 SGHRS and CDR2 YFSETQ. Trimming took 2 bases from V and 4 from J, leaving 0 bases between them. This CDR3 reads CASSFTGELFF. CDR3 DNA sequence: TGCGCCAGCAGCTTCACCGGGGAGCTGTTTTTT.

About this clone: A much larger clone differs from this one at a single base, so this may be a read error. The V and J genes are TRBV5-1 and TRBJ1-1; D gene ambiguous. This CDR3 region has 13 residues. Trimming stripped 0 bases from V and 1 base from J, with 4 bases between. Germline V CDR1 and CDR2: SGHRS, YFSETQ. CDR3 amino acids: CASSLGPNTEAFF. CDR3 sequence (DNA): TGCGCCAGCAGCTTGGGACCGAACACTGAAGCTTTCTTT.

This rearrangement joins TRBV5-1 to TRBJ2-5; the D is unclear. Trimming took off 2 bases at V and 0 bases at J, with 2 bases between the two ends. The CDR3 is made up of 12 amino acids. CDR1 and CDR2 from the germline V gene are SGHRS and YFSETQ. CDR3 nucleotide sequence: TGCGCCAGCAGCTTACACCAAGAGACCCAGTACTTC. Translating gives CASSLHQETQYF. Looking up the rest from reference TRBV5-1 and TRBJ2-5 gives the full variable domain: KAGVTQTPRYLIKTRGQQVTLSCSPISGHRSVSWYQQTPGQGLQFLFEYFSETQRNKGNFPGRFSGRQFSNSRSEMNVSTLELGDSALYLCASSLHQETQYFGPGTRLLVL.

The V gene is TRBV4-1, the J gene TRBJ2-7; 11 nucleotides match TRBD2. Per the germline V gene, CDR1 is MGHRA and CDR2 is YSYEKL. V dropped 1 base and J dropped 3; count of bases not matched to a gene: 2. There are 15 residues in the CDR3. CDR3: CASSQVGLAVYEQYF. CDR3 DNA sequence: TGCGCCAGCAGCCAAGTGGGACTAGCGGTCTACGAGCAGTACTTC.

The chain joins TRBV5-4 to TRBJ2-7, with 9 bases aligning to TRBD1. The CDR3 contains 15 residues. The V gene end was trimmed by 2 bases and the J gene end by 0 bases; junction bases not matched to a gene: 3. Germline CDR1 is SGHNT and CDR2 is YYREEE (reference sequence). CDR3 nucleotide sequence: TGTGCCAGCAGCTTTGGGACAGGGTTCTCCTACGAGCAGTACTTC. This codes for CASSFGTGFSYEQYF.

The rearrangement uses TRBV27 and TRBJ1-6, with 7 bases fitting TRBD1. The V and J ends lost 4 bases and 10 bases, in that order; junction bases with no gene match: 4. Germline CDR1 is MNHEY and CDR2 is SMNVEV (reference sequence). The CDR3 covers 13 residues. This CDR3 is CASSYRGSSPLHF. The DNA for the CDR3 is TGTGCCAGCAGTTACAGGGGCAGCTCACCCCTCCACTTT.

This clone showed up just once. CDR3 sequence: CASSERGGPYNEQFF. The CDR3 nucleotides are TGTGCCAGCAGCGAGCGGGGGGGCCCCTACAATGAGCAGTTCTTC. The chain has TRBV9 and TRBJ2-1; TRBD2 matches at 10 bases. This CDR3 contains 15 residues. The J segment lost 2 bases and the V segment lost 3 bases, leaving 2 bases of the junction unmatched. Looked up from germline, CDR1 is SGDLS and CDR2 is YYNGEE.

The chain carries TRBV11-2 and TRBJ2-7; D is possibly TRBD1 (5 bases). Germline V CDR1 and CDR2: SGHAT, FQNNGV. Deletions cut 1 base from V and 4 bases from J, with 5 bases between. The CDR3 has 12 amino acids. The CDR3 loop is CASSLAGYEQYF. DNA for the CDR3: TGTGCCAGCAGCTTAGCAGGGTACGAGCAGTACTTC.

This chain links TRBV30 with TRBJ2-7; D is perhaps TRBD1 (6 bases). Between the trimmed V and J ends, which lost 0 bases and 0 bases, there was a span of 6 bases. The CDR3 has 13 amino acids. CDR1 and CDR2 from the germline V gene are GTSNPN and SVGIG (reference sequence). This CDR3 reads CAWSVGHSYEQYF. The CDR3 nucleotides are TGTGCCTGGAGTGTGGGACACTCCTACGAGCAGTACTTC.